The TCR beta chain described here comes from a study of blood T cell repertoires in COVID-19. Turning to the study itself: Spain, Italy and the United States supplied samples that represented acute and convalescent COVID-19. From T cells, B-cell-depleted T cells, or PBMCs came the material, which was cDNA or gDNA.

The CDR3 has 13 amino acids. V was trimmed by 5 bases and J by 2 bases, leaving 10 bases between them. Germline CDR1 reads SEHNR; CDR2 reads FQNEAQ (reference sequence). Profiling relied on immunoSEQ multiplex PCR, and the TCRdb table lists in-frame clones only, not all of them. The data contain about 210,000 clones, over 60% of them singletons. About this clone: A much bigger clone sits one base away, suggesting this may be a read error.

Material: peripheral blood. The chain links TRBV7-9 to TRBJ2-7; D uncertain. The sequence was collected from a woman aged 70-85 years with acute or convalescent COVID-19. The CDR3 loop reads CASSTDNAYEQYF. The CDR3 DNA reads as TGTGCCAGCAGCACTGACAACGCCTACGAGCAGTACTTC.